This TCR beta chain was observed in a study of post-analysis software for immune sequencing data. Study details: The patients showed relapsing-remitting, secondary progressive and progressive-relapsing multiple sclerosis courses.

Presence of unique molecular identifiers characterized the TCR beta cDNA libraries. Using its own MiXCR run on the PCR reads, TCRdb lists one record per CDR3 protein. The sample includes hundreds of thousands of distinct CDR3 sequences, around 64% of them seen just once. Study findings and constraints: When patients were compared with controls, about five TRBV segments were more frequent, TRBV5-6, TRBV5-1 and TRBV20-1 among them. F measure clustering grouped samples strongly by preparation batch. Among multiple sclerosis patients, normalized Chao1 diversity was significantly below that of controls.

The CDR3 runs to 16 residues. CDR1 and CDR2 (germline): SGHTA, FQGNSA. Regarding this clonotype: No antigen is known for it. Compared with germline, one end of the junction differs, possibly owing to a read error.

The V call is TRBV7-2, the J call TRBJ2-5, with 9 positions matching TRBD1. Source material: blood. This receptor was identified in a girl aged 2 to 10 with multiple sclerosis. CDR3: CVSSFHPGQGFETQYF. The CDR3 DNA follows: TGTGTCAGCAGCTTTCACCCGGGACAGGGCTTTGAGACCCAGTACTTC. Looking up the rest from reference TRBV7-2 and TRBJ2-5 gives the full variable domain: GAGVSQSPSNKVTEKGKDVELRCDPISGHTALYWYRQSLGQGLEFLIYFQGNSAPDKSGLPSDRFSAERTGGSVSTLTIQRTQQEDSAVYLCVSSFHPGQGFETQYFGPGTRLLVL.